This T cell receptor (beta chain) was sequenced for a study of cytomegalovirus exposure and HLA in healthy donors. As concerns this clone: This same CDR3 is encoded by further DNA sequences in the sample.

Use of 60 Vbeta and 13 Jbeta primers characterized the PCR. Clones were read by immunoSEQ multiplex PCR, and TCRdb kept only the in-frame ones, dropping some. The table lists roughly 300,000 clones, about nine tenths of them singletons. With V trimmed by 0 bases and J by 5 bases, 5 bases remained unmatched. CDR1 SGHKS and CDR2 YYEKEE come from the germline V gene (reference sequence). The CDR3 consists of 16 residues. Sequencing was done on a sample of PBMCs. This rearrangement joins TRBV5-5 to TRBJ2-5; 12 positions match TRBD2. The receptor was isolated from a man aged 40-55 years in good health and CMV-seropositive. The CDR3: CASSLGLAGGPETQYF. CDR3 bases: TGTGCCAGCAGCTTGGGGCTAGCGGGAGGGCCGGAGACCCAGTACTTC.